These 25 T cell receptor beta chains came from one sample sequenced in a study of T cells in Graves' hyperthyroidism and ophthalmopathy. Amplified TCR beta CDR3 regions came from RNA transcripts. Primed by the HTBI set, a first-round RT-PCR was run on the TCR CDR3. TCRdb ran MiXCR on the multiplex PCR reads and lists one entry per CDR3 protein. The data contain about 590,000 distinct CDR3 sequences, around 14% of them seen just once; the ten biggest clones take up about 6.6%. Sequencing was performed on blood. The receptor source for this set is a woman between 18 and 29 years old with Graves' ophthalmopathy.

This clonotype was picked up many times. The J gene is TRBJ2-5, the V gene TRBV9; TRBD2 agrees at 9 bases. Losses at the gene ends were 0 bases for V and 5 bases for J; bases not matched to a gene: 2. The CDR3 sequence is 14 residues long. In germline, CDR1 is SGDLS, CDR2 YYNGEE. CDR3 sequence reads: CASSVGTSAETQYF. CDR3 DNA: TGTGCCAGCAGCGTAGGGACTAGCGCCGAGACCCAGTACTTC.

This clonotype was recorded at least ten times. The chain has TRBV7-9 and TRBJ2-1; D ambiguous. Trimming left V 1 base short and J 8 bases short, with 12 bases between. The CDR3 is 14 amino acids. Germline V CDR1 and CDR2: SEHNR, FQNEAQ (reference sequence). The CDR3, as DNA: TGTGCCAGCAGCTTAGAGAACGGTCTGGATGAGCAGTTCTTC. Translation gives CASSLENGLDEQFF.

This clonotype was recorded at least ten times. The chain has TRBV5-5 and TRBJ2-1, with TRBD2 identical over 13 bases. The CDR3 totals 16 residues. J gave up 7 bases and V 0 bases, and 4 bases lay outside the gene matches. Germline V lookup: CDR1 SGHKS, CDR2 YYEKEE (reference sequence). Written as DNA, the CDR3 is TGTGCCAGCAGCTTGGGGACTAGCGGGAGATGGAATGAGCAGTTCTTC. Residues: CASSLGTSGRWNEQFF.

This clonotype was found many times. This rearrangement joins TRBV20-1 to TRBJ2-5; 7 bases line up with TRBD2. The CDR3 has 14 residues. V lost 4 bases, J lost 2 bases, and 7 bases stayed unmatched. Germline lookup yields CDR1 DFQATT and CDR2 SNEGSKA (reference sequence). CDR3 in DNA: TGCAGTGCTAAGCCGATTAGCGGGCAAGAGACCCAGTACTTC. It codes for CSAKPISGQETQYF.

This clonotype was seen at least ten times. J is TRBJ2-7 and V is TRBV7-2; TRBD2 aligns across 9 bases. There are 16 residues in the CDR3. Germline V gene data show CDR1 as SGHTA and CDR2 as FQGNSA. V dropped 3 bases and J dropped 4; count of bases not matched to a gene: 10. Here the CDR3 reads CASSLLAGVRVYEQYF. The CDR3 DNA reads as TGTGCCAGCAGCTTGTTAGCGGGAGTAAGGGTTTACGAGCAGTACTTC. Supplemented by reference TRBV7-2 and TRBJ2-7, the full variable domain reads GAGVSQSPSNKVTEKGKDVELRCDPISGHTALYWYRQSLGQGLEFLIYFQGNSAPDKSGLPSDRFSAERTGGSVSTLTIQRTQQEDSAVYLCASSLLAGVRVYEQYFGPGTRLTVT.

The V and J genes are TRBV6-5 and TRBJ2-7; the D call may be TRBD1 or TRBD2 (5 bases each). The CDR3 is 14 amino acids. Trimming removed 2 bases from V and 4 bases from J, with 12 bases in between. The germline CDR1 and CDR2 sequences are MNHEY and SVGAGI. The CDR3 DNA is TGTGCCAGCAGTTACGGGGGTTACGGGTACGAGCAGTACTTC. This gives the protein CASSYGGYGYEQYF.

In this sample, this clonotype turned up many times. The CDR3 spells CASRPTGPHLDLMNTEAFF. CDR3 DNA sequence: TGTGCCAGCAGGCCTACCGGGCCACACCTGGACCTGATGAACACTGAAGCTTTCTTT. V and J are TRBV7-9 and TRBJ1-1; the D is unclear. There are 19 residues in the CDR3. Germline CDR1 SEHNR, CDR2 FQNEAQ (reference sequence). The V and J ends lost 6 bases and 0 bases respectively, with 26 bases between them.

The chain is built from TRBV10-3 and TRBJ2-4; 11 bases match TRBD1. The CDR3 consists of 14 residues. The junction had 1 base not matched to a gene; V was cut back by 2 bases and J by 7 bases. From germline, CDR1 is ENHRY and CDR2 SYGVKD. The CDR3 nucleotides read TGTGCCATCAGTGAGGGGACAGGGGGGAACATTCAGTACTTC. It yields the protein CAISEGTGGNIQYF.

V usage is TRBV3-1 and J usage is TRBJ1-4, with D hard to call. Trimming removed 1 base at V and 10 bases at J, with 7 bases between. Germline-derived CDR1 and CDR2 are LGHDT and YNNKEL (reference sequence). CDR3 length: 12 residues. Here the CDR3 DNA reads TGTGCCAGCAGCCAAGGTCTCGGAAAACTGTTTTTT. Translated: CASSQGLGKLFF.

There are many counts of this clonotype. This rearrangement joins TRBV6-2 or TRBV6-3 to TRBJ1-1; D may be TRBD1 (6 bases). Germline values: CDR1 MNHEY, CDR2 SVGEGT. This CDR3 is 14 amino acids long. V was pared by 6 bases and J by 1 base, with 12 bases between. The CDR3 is CASSYPDRNTEAFF. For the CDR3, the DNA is TGTGCCAGCAGCTACCCGGACAGGAACACTGAAGCTTTCTTT.

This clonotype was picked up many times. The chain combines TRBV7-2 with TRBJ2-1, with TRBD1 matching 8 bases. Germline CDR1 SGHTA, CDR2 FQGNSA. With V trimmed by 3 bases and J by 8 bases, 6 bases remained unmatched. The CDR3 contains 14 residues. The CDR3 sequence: CASSFQGAIDEQFF. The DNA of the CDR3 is TGTGCCAGCAGCTTTCAGGGGGCTATCGATGAGCAGTTCTTC.

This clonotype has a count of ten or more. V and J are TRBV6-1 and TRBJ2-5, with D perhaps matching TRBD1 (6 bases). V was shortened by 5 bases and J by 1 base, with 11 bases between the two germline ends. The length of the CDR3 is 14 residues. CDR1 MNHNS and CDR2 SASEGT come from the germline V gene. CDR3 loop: CASSRRDIQETQYF. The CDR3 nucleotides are TGTGCCAGCAGTCGACGGGACATCCAAGAGACCCAGTACTTC.

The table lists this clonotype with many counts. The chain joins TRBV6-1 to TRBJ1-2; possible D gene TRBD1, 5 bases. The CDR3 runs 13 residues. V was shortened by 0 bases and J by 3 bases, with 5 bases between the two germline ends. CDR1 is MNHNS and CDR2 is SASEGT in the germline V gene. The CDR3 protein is CASSEAGHYGYTF. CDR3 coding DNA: TGTGCCAGCAGTGAAGCGGGACACTATGGCTACACCTTC.

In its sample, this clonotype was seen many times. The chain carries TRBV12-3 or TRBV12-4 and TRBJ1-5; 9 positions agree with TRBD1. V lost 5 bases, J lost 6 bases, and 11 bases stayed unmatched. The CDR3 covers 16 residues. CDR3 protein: CASSPGTGRGRQPQHF. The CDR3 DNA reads TGTGCCAGCAGTCCAGGGACAGGGAGGGGACGTCAGCCCCAGCATTTT.

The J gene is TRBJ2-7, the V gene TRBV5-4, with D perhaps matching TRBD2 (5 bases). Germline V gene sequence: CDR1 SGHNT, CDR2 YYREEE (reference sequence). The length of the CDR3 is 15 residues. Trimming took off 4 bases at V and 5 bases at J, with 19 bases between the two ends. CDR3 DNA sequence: TGTGCCAGCAGCCCCGGTAGCGCCCTCCCCCACGAGCAGTACTTC. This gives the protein CASSPGSALPHEQYF.

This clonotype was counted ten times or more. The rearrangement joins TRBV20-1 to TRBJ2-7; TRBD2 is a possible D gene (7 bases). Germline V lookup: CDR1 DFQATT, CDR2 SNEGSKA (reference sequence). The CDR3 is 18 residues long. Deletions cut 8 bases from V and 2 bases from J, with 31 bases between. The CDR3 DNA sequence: TGCAGTTTAGCCACCAAGGGGGGGTGGCGGGAGAATCCCTACGAGCAGTACTTC. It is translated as CSLATKGGWRENPYEQYF.

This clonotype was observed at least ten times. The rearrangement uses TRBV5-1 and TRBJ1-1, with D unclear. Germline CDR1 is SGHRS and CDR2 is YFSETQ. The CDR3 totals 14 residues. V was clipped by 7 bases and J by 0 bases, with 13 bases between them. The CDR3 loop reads CASFPDGVNTEAFF. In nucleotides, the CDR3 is TGCGCCAGCTTTCCCGACGGGGTGAACACTGAAGCTTTCTTT.

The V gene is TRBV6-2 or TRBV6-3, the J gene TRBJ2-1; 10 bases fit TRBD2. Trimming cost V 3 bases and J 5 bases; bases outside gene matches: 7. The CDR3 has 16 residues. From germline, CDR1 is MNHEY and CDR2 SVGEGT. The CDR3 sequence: CASSYSLAGEHNEQFF. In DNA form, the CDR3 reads TGTGCCAGCAGTTATAGTCTAGCGGGAGAACACAATGAGCAGTTCTTC.

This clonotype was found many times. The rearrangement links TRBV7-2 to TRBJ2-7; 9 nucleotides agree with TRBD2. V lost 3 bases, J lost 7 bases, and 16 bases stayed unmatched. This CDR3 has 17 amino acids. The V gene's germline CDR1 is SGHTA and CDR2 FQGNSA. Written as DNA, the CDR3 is TGTGCCAGCAGCTTTAGCCACCTAGCGGGGCGGACCCTGGAGCAGTACTTC. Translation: CASSFSHLAGRTLEQYF.

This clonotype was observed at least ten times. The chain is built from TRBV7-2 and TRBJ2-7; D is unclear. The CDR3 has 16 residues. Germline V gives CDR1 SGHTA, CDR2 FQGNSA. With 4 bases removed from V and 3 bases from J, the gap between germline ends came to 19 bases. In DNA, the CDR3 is TGTGCCAGCAGCTCTCGGACGATTCCTCCCCTCTACGAGCAGTACTTC. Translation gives CASSSRTIPPLYEQYF.

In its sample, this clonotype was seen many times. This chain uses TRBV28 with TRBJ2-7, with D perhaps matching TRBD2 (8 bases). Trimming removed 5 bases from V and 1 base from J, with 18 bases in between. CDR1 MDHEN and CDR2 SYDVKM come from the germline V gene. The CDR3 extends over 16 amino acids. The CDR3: CASSPGGEGASYEQYF. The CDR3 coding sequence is TGTGCCAGCAGTCCGGGAGGGGAGGGGGCTTCCTACGAGCAGTACTTC.

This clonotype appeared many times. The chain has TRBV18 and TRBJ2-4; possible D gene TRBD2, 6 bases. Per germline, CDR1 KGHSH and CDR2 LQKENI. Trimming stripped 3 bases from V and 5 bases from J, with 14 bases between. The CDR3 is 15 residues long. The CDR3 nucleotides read TGTGCCAGCTCACCCCCGGGAGACCCCCAAAACATTCAGTACTTC. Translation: CASSPPGDPQNIQYF.

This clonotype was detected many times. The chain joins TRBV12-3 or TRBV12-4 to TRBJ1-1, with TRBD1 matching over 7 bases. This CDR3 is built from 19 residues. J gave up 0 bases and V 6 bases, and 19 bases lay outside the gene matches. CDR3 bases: TGTGCCAGCAGGGCCGCGAGGAGGGGGCTCAGGATAATGAACACTGAAGCTTTCTTT. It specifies CASRAARRGLRIMNTEAFF.

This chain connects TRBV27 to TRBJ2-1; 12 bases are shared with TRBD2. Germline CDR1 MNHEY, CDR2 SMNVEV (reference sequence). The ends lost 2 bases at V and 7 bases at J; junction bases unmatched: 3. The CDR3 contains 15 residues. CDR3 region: CASSLGTSGWNEQFF. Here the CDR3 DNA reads TGTGCCAGCAGTTTAGGGACTAGCGGGTGGAATGAGCAGTTCTTC.

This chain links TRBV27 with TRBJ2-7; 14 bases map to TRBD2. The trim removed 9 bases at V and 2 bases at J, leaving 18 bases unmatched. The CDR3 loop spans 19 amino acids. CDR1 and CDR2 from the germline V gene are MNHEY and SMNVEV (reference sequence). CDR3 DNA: TGTGCCAGTAGTATACCTTCGGGACTAGCGGGAGAACCCACCTACGAGCAGTACTTC. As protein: CASSIPSGLAGEPTYEQYF.